These 27 T cell receptor beta chains share one sample of origin, sequenced in a study of T cell changes during pregnancy in multiple sclerosis. Clones were read by immunoSEQ multiplex PCR, and TCRdb kept only the in-frame ones, dropping some. The sample holds about 31,000 clones, 93% seen once. This material consisted of CD4+ T cells from peripheral blood mononuclear cells, taken in the second trimester of pregnancy. The source is a female donor with multiple sclerosis, enrolled in a pregnancy study.

The rearrangement joins TRBV5-6 to TRBJ2-1, with unresolved D. The CDR3 covers 15 residues. V gave up 3 bases and J gave up 0 bases, with 10 bases separating them. Germline V lookup: CDR1 SGHDT, CDR2 YYEEEE. The CDR3 DNA reads TGTGCCAGCAGCTACCGAAGAGTCTCCTACAATGAGCAGTTCTTC. Translated: CASSYRRVSYNEQFF.

This chain links TRBV19 with TRBJ2-7; TRBD1 agrees at 7 bases. The CDR3 has 14 residues. The ends lost 5 bases at V and 3 bases at J; junction bases unmatched: 7. Germline-derived CDR1 and CDR2 are LNHDA and SQIVND (reference sequence). This CDR3 reads CASSPRQGRYEQYF. The CDR3 coding sequence is TGTGCCAGTAGTCCTAGACAGGGTCGCTACGAGCAGTACTTC. Filled out from reference TRBV19 and TRBJ2-7, the complete variable domain reads DGGITQSPKYLFRKEGQNVTLSCEQNLNHDAMYWYRQDPGQGLRLIYYSQIVNDFQKGDIAEGYSVSREKKESFPLTVTSAQKNPTAFYLCASSPRQGRYEQYFGPGTRLTVT.

The J gene is TRBJ2-7, the V gene TRBV27; D is undetermined. V was clipped by 3 bases and J by 1 base, with 13 bases between them. The CDR3 contains 15 residues. Germline values: CDR1 MNHEY, CDR2 SMNVEV (reference sequence). CDR3 sequence (DNA): TGTGCCAGCAGTTTTAGCCCGAAACGTTCCTACGAGCAGTACTTC. Amino acid sequence: CASSFSPKRSYEQYF.

V usage is TRBV30 and J usage is TRBJ2-2; 9 nucleotides match TRBD1. Germline CDR1 reads GTSNPN; CDR2 reads SVGIG (reference sequence). With V trimmed by 3 bases and J by 7 bases, 9 bases remained unmatched. The CDR3 is 15 amino acids. CDR3 coding DNA: TGTGCCTGGAGGGACTGGACAGGGGTGGGCGGGGAGCTGTTTTTT. As protein: CAWRDWTGVGGELFF.

The rearrangement joins TRBV9 to TRBJ2-7; 10 bases map to TRBD2. V lost 3 bases to trimming and J lost 3 bases; unmatched junction nucleotides: 6. Per the germline V gene, CDR1 is SGDLS and CDR2 is YYNGEE. The CDR3 totals 15 residues. The CDR3 region is CASSAAGTSDYEQYF. CDR3 nucleotide sequence: TGTGCCAGCAGCGCCGCCGGGACTAGCGACTACGAGCAGTACTTC.

The chain combines TRBV19 with TRBJ2-7; TRBD1 matches at 9 bases. The J segment lost 5 bases and the V segment lost 5 bases, leaving 16 bases of the junction unmatched. Germline V gene lookup returns CDR1 LNHDA and CDR2 SQIVND (reference sequence). The CDR3 runs to 17 residues. The DNA for the CDR3 is TGTGCCAGTAGTTTACCAAAACGCGGGACAGGGAACCACGAGCAGTACTTC. Protein sequence: CASSLPKRGTGNHEQYF.

This clone has only one observation. At one of its ends the junction is not consistent with the germline gene, which may arise from a read error. The chain joins TRBV28 to TRBJ2-1; perhaps TRBD2 as D (7 bases). The CDR3 sequence is 18 residues long. Germline CDR1 reads MDHEN; CDR2 reads SYDVKM. CDR3 region: CASSLLAGAGTSHNEQFF. The DNA for the CDR3 is TGTGCCAGCAGTTTATTGGCGGGGGCCGGGACCTCCCACAATGAGCAGTTCTTC.

The chain employs TRBV27 and TRBJ2-2; D possibly corresponds to TRBD2 (5 bases). CDR1 MNHEY and CDR2 SMNVEV come from the germline V gene (reference sequence). This CDR3 has 17 residues. The V end was cut by 6 bases, the J end by 5 bases, with 22 bases between. DNA for the CDR3: TGTGCCAGCAGACCCTTGTCTGTGGGAGAACGGACCGGGGAGCTGTTTTTT. It yields the protein CASRPLSVGERTGELFF.

The V gene is TRBV7-6, the J gene TRBJ1-1; D unclear. The CDR3 spans 14 residues. Trimming stripped 5 bases from V and 1 base from J, with 11 bases between. The germline V gene has CDR1 SGHVS and CDR2 FNYEAQ. In DNA form, the CDR3 reads TGTGCCAGCAGCCCTTCGGTGAGGAACACTGAAGCTTTCTTT. Amino acid sequence: CASSPSVRNTEAFF.

The chain uses TRBV27 and TRBJ2-1; 8 nucleotides match TRBD1. The CDR3 covers 15 residues. V shed 0 bases, J shed 7 bases, and the junction held 5 bases outside the gene matches. Per the germline V gene, CDR1 is MNHEY and CDR2 is SMNVEV (reference sequence). In DNA, the CDR3 is TGTGCCAGCAGTTTATCGACAGGGGATTGGAATGAGCAGTTCTTC. It specifies CASSLSTGDWNEQFF.

The chain links TRBV5-4 to TRBJ2-1; 9 bases align to TRBD1. This CDR3 spans 15 amino acids. Germline lookup yields CDR1 SGHNT and CDR2 YYREEE (reference sequence). V lost 4 bases to trimming and J lost 7 bases; unmatched junction nucleotides: 9. The CDR3 loop is CASSRGQGIENEQFF. The CDR3 DNA reads TGTGCCAGCAGCCGAGGACAGGGGATCGAGAATGAGCAGTTCTTC. Filled out from reference TRBV5-4 and TRBJ2-1, the complete variable domain reads ETGVTQSPTHLIKTRGQQVTLRCSSQSGHNTVSWYQQALGQGPQFIFQYYREEENGRGNFPPRFSGLQFPNYSSELNVNALELDDSALYLCASSRGQGIENEQFFGPGTRLTVL.

This chain connects TRBV11-2 to TRBJ1-4; D not certain. Germline V gene lookup returns CDR1 SGHAT and CDR2 FQNNGV. Trimming left V 0 bases short and J 6 bases short, with 8 bases between. The CDR3 loop spans 14 amino acids. The CDR3 region is CASSLDGQDEKLFF. DNA for the CDR3: TGTGCCAGCAGCTTAGATGGGCAGGATGAAAAACTGTTTTTT.

This clone was seen once. This sequence joins TRBV7-2 and TRBJ2-7; D gene ambiguous. Between the trimmed V and J ends, which lost 1 base and 1 base, there was a span of 11 bases. The CDR3 length is 15 residues. The germline V gene encodes CDR1 SGHTA and CDR2 FQGNSA. This CDR3 is CASSLGSVSSYEQYF. The CDR3, as DNA: TGTGCCAGCAGCTTAGGGAGCGTTTCTTCCTACGAGCAGTACTTC.

The chain recombines TRBV19 with TRBJ1-1; 7 positions match TRBD1. Germline values: CDR1 LNHDA, CDR2 SQIVND (reference sequence). The CDR3 has 14 residues. The junction had 10 bases not matched to a gene; V was cut back by 8 bases and J by 4 bases. DNA of the CDR3: TGTGCCAGTCACCCTAGACAGGGAAGCACTGAAGCTTTCTTT. It is translated as CASHPRQGSTEAFF.

The gene calls are TRBV30 and TRBJ1-2; 7 nucleotides align to TRBD1. There are 14 residues in the CDR3. CDR1 is GTSNPN, CDR2 SVGIG, per germline (reference sequence). Trimming cost V 2 bases and J 0 bases; bases outside gene matches: 3. The CDR3 loop reads CAWSLGQANYGYTF. The CDR3 DNA follows: TGTGCCTGGAGTCTAGGACAGGCTAACTATGGCTACACCTTC.

The J gene is TRBJ2-1, the V gene TRBV18, with D unclear. The CDR3 sequence is 16 residues long. V was shortened by 1 base and J by 0 bases, with 10 bases between the two germline ends. Germline lookup yields CDR1 KGHSH and CDR2 LQKENI. CDR3 protein: CASSPLSGSSYNEQFF. CDR3 bases: TGTGCCAGCTCACCACTTTCGGGTAGCTCCTACAATGAGCAGTTCTTC.

This chain uses TRBV6-6 with TRBJ1-5, with a weak D call TRBD1 (5 bases). This CDR3 comprises 16 residues. Germline V gene data show CDR1 as MNHNY and CDR2 as SVGAGI (reference sequence). V lost 2 bases to trimming and J lost 2 bases, with 13 bases between them. The CDR3, as DNA: TGTGCCAGCAGTTACAGGGTGGGGGAGGGCAATCAGCCCCAGCATTTT. Protein: CASSYRVGEGNQPQHF.

J is TRBJ1-1 and V is TRBV5-1; no clear D. The CDR3 has 13 amino acids. The germline gives CDR1 SGHRS, CDR2 YFSETQ. V was pared by 4 bases and J by 6 bases, with 13 bases between. The CDR3 spells CASSPFGGAEAFF. The CDR3 bases are TGCGCCAGCAGCCCCTTCGGCGGAGCTGAAGCTTTCTTT.

The V call is TRBV5-4, the J call TRBJ2-1; 8 bases are shared with TRBD1. The CDR3 sequence is 13 residues long. The V gene's germline CDR1 is SGHNT and CDR2 YYREEE (reference sequence). The V segment lost 3 bases and the J segment 7 bases; nucleotides outside the gene matches: 3. The CDR3 DNA follows: TGTGCCAGCAGCTACAGGGGGAGTAATGAGCAGTTCTTC. Its translation is CASSYRGSNEQFF.

The chain uses TRBV9 and TRBJ2-3; TRBD2 matches at 8 bases. The CDR3 totals 17 residues. The V segment lost 0 bases and the J segment 4 bases; nucleotides outside the gene matches: 10. The V gene's germline CDR1 is SGDLS and CDR2 YYNGEE. This CDR3 reads CASSVEGAGAVADTQYF. CDR3 coding DNA: TGTGCCAGCAGCGTAGAGGGAGCGGGAGCGGTGGCAGATACGCAGTATTTT. Looking up the rest from reference TRBV9 and TRBJ2-3 gives the full variable domain: DSGVTQTPKHLITATGQRVTLRCSPRSGDLSVYWYQQSLDQGLQFLIQYYNGEERAKGNILERFSAQQFPDLHSELNLSSLELGDSALYFCASSVEGAGAVADTQYFGPGTRLTVL.

The CDR3: CASSRLAGVGEQFF. The DNA for the CDR3 is TGTGCCAGCAGCCGACTAGCGGGAGTTGGTGAGCAGTTCTTC. This sequence joins TRBV7-9 and TRBJ2-1, with 12 bases identical to TRBD2. Germline V gene lookup returns CDR1 SEHNR and CDR2 FQNEAQ (reference sequence). The CDR3 extends over 14 amino acids. V lost 5 bases and J lost 9; bases outside the gene matches: 5.

This rearrangement joins TRBV10-3 to TRBJ1-3; D ambiguous. CDR1 is ENHRY, CDR2 SYGVKD, per germline. This CDR3 comprises 14 residues. With 3 bases removed from V and 0 bases from J, the gap between germline ends came to 6 bases. CDR3: CAISEAYSGNTIYF. CDR3 nucleotide sequence: TGTGCCATCAGTGAAGCATACTCTGGAAACACCATATATTTT.

The genes are TRBV5-4 and TRBJ2-3; 13 bases line up with TRBD2. The ends lost 3 bases at V and 14 bases at J; junction bases unmatched: 6. The CDR3 covers 13 residues. In germline, CDR1 is SGHNT, CDR2 YYREEE (reference sequence). The DNA of the CDR3 is TGTGCCAGCAGCTCGGGACTAGCGGGATCGGGGTATTTT. This translates into CASSSGLAGSGYF.

This CDR3 is CASSPGGGHNEQYF. CDR3 coding DNA: TGTGCCAGCAGTCCCGGGGGGGGACACAACGAGCAGTACTTC. V is TRBV5-4 and J is TRBJ2-7; 8 bases line up with TRBD2. Unmatched junction bases numbered 9, after V lost 5 bases and J lost 5 bases. The CDR3 runs to 14 residues. Per germline, CDR1 SGHNT and CDR2 YYREEE (reference sequence).

The chain employs TRBV5-4 and TRBJ2-3; 8 bases line up with TRBD2. The CDR3 is made up of 14 amino acids. After removal of 7 bases from V and 6 bases from J, the junction contained 10 bases not matched to a gene. The germline V gene encodes CDR1 SGHNT and CDR2 YYREEE (reference sequence). CDR3 coding DNA: TGTGCCAGCGGTCGGGAGGGTCCGGGCGATACGCAGTATTTT. Protein: CASGREGPGDTQYF.

The rearrangement joins TRBV5-5 to TRBJ1-1; TRBD1 is a possible D gene (5 bases). V lost 2 bases to trimming and J lost 3 bases, with 14 bases between them. Germline assignment: CDR1 SGHKS and CDR2 YYEKEE (reference sequence). This CDR3 is 15 amino acids long. The CDR3 DNA reads TGTGCCAGCAGCTTCAGGGAACCAAAAGACACTGAAGCTTTCTTT. Its protein is CASSFREPKDTEAFF.

J is TRBJ1-4 and V is TRBV27; no clear D. This CDR3 contains 13 residues. Per germline, CDR1 MNHEY and CDR2 SMNVEV (reference sequence). The ends were cut back, 0 bases at V and 4 bases at J, with 3 bases in the middle. CDR3 sequence: CASSLSYNEKLFF. The CDR3 coding sequence is TGTGCCAGCAGTTTATCTTATAATGAAAAACTGTTTTTT.